The 21 T cell receptor beta chains reported below all come from one sample, sequenced in a study of blood T cells in healthy people across ages. Combining a sample-barcoded 5' primer with a J-beta primer mix, a second PCR ran for roughly 7 to 12 cycles. MiXCR was run by TCRdb on the 5' RACE reads, yielding one entry per CDR3 protein. The sample has nearly 800,000 distinct CDR3 sequences, around 25% seen once; the top ten hold 3.7%. Separately, the same data were catalogued under a study of T cells of mothers and their children.

Material: blood. The receptor set was obtained from a boy between 10 and 17 years old in good health.

The gene calls are TRBV2 and TRBJ2-7, with 8 bases that match TRBD2. The CDR3 covers 14 residues. V lost 4 bases to trimming and J lost 5 bases; unmatched junction nucleotides: 7. Germline V gives CDR1 SNHLY, CDR2 FYNNEI. The CDR3 protein is CASSASGGQNEQYF. Here the CDR3 DNA reads TGTGCCAGCAGTGCCTCGGGGGGGCAGAACGAGCAGTACTTC.

The gene calls are TRBV24-1 and TRBJ1-2; D perhaps matches TRBD1 (6 bases). Germline V gene sequence: CDR1 KGHDR, CDR2 SFDVKD. V lost 0 bases to trimming and J lost 1 base, with 11 bases between them. This CDR3 comprises 16 residues. The CDR3 sequence: CATSDLNGGRNYGYTF. Written as DNA, the CDR3 is TGTGCCACCAGTGATTTGAACGGGGGCCGTAACTATGGCTACACCTTC.

This chain connects TRBV7-6 to TRBJ1-2; tentative D call: TRBD1 (6 bases). Trimming took 5 bases from V and 6 from J, leaving 13 bases between them. There are 13 residues in the CDR3. Germline assignment: CDR1 SGHVS and CDR2 FNYEAQ. The CDR3 loop is CASSQKGGDGYTF. Here the CDR3 DNA reads TGTGCCAGCAGCCAAAAGGGGGGAGATGGCTACACCTTC. The full variable domain, its missing parts supplied by reference TRBV7-6 and TRBJ1-2, is GAGVSQSPRYKVTKRGQDVALRCDPISGHVSLYWYRQALGQGPEFLTYFNYEAQQDKSGLPNDRFSAERPEGSISTLTIQRTEQRDSAMYRCASSQKGGDGYTFGSGTRLTVV.

This clonotype has more than one count but fewer than ten. V and J are TRBV7-8 and TRBJ2-3, with D perhaps being TRBD1 or TRBD2 (5 bases each). From germline, CDR1 is SGHVS and CDR2 FQNEAQ. V was cut by 2 bases and J by 5 bases, with 23 bases left in between. CDR3 size: 18 residues. This CDR3 is CASSLFPNGTPWEDTQYF. CDR3 bases: TGTGCCAGCAGCTTATTCCCGAACGGGACGCCTTGGGAAGATACGCAGTATTTT. Full variable domain (outside the CDR3, taken from reference TRBV7-8 and TRBJ2-3): GAGVSQSPRYKVAKRGQDVALRCDPISGHVSLFWYQQALGQGPEFLTYFQNEAQLDKSGLPSDRFFAERPEGSVSTLKIQRTQQEDSAVYLCASSLFPNGTPWEDTQYFGPGTRLTVL.

This clonotype was counted a few times. An end of the junction does not agree with germline; a read error may underlie this. The V and J genes are TRBV29-1 and TRBJ2-1; the D is unclear. The CDR3 totals 10 residues. Germline CDR1 SQVTM, CDR2 ANQGSEA. CDR3 DNA: TGCAGCGTTGCACTTGGTGACTCGCCCTTC. Amino acid sequence: CSVALGDSPF.

CDR3 DNA sequence: TGCAGCGTTGAAGAAACTCGGATGGACCAGTACTTC. Translating gives CSVEETRMDQYF. The chain employs TRBV29-1 and TRBJ2-5; D call uncertain. V was trimmed by 0 bases and J by 10 bases, leaving 12 bases between them. Germline loops: CDR1 SQVTM, CDR2 ANQGSEA. The length of the CDR3 is 12 residues.

This chain connects TRBV29-1 to TRBJ1-5; a possible D gene is TRBD1 (6 bases). V was clipped by 5 bases and J by 7 bases, with 15 bases between them. From germline, CDR1 is SQVTM and CDR2 ANQGSEA. CDR3 length: 13 residues. CDR3 amino acids: CSVLDSPGQPQHF. CDR3 nucleotides: TGCAGCGTTCTGGACAGTCCGGGGCAGCCCCAGCATTTT.

This clonotype has just a few counts. The J gene is TRBJ2-7, the V gene TRBV6-2 or TRBV6-3; tentative D call: TRBD1 (6 bases). Germline V lookup: CDR1 MNHEY, CDR2 SVGEGT. This CDR3 spans 13 amino acids. The V and J ends lost 3 bases and 4 bases respectively, with 10 bases between them. The CDR3 here is CASSYTDSYEQYF. The DNA for the CDR3 is TGTGCCAGCAGTTATACGGACAGTTACGAGCAGTACTTC.

The sample holds a few counts of this clonotype. The CDR3 region is CASSPPRLTNEQYF. In nucleotides, the CDR3 is TGTGCCAGCAGTCCCCCGCGACTAACGAACGAGCAGTACTTC. The gene calls are TRBV28 and TRBJ2-7; TRBD2 is a possible D gene (5 bases). V was trimmed by 5 bases and J by 5 bases, leaving 16 bases between them. Germline values: CDR1 MDHEN, CDR2 SYDVKM. The CDR3 runs to 14 residues.

The V gene is TRBV20-1, the J gene TRBJ2-5, with D unresolved. The ends were cut back, 6 bases at V and 9 bases at J, with 8 bases in the middle. CDR1 DFQATT and CDR2 SNEGSKA come from the germline V gene (reference sequence). CDR3 size: 9 residues. CDR3 sequence: CSAGLSQYF. Written as DNA, the CDR3 is TGCAGTGCGGGGTTGTCCCAGTACTTC.

Many counts were recorded for this clonotype. V is TRBV20-1 and J is TRBJ2-5; 13 bases fit TRBD2. The end of the DNA is better explained by TRBJ2-1, so the J call may be wrong. The CDR3 extends over 16 amino acids. Germline CDR1 and CDR2: DFQATT and SNEGSKA (reference sequence). DNA of the CDR3: TGCAGTGCTAATCCGGGACTAGCGGGGCCTGGAAATGAGCAGTTCTTC. This encodes CSANPGLAGPGNEQFF.

V and J are TRBV28 and TRBJ1-1; D is perhaps TRBD1 (5 bases). This CDR3 has 14 residues. V lost 8 bases to trimming and J lost 4 bases, with 17 bases between them. The germline gives CDR1 MDHEN, CDR2 SYDVKM. The chain's CDR3 is CASGWGSWSTEAFF. As DNA, the CDR3 is TGTGCCAGCGGGTGGGGGTCATGGAGCACTGAAGCTTTCTTT.

J is TRBJ2-3 and V is TRBV9; 7 bases align to TRBD2. With 4 bases clipped from V and 3 bases from J, the junction kept 5 bases outside the gene matches. CDR1 is SGDLS, CDR2 YYNGEE, per germline. This CDR3 region has 14 residues. CDR3: CASSLWGGTDTQYF. Written as DNA, the CDR3 is TGTGCCAGCAGCTTGTGGGGGGGAACAGATACGCAGTATTTT.

J is TRBJ1-6 and V is TRBV28; the D gene is possibly TRBD1 (5 bases). From germline, CDR1 is MDHEN and CDR2 SYDVKM. V was shortened by 3 bases and J by 9 bases, with 15 bases between the two germline ends. The CDR3 spans 15 residues. DNA of the CDR3: TGTGCCAGCAGTTTGGTGTGGCAGGGAGGTTCACCCCTCCACTTT. Its translation is CASSLVWQGGSPLHF.

This clonotype was seen only a few times. The chain links TRBV7-9 to TRBJ2-7, with D perhaps assigned TRBD1 or TRBD2 (5 bases each). Germline CDR1 SEHNR, CDR2 FQNEAQ (reference sequence). The CDR3 length is 16 residues. Trimming cost V 2 bases and J 3 bases, with 17 bases left between them. CDR3 loop: CASSLNSGTARYEQYF. The CDR3 DNA follows: TGTGCCAGCAGCTTAAATTCCGGGACGGCCCGCTACGAGCAGTACTTC.

This clonotype was detected a few times. The chain carries TRBV20-1 and TRBJ1-1; D unclear. The CDR3 has 13 amino acids. CDR1 and CDR2 (germline): DFQATT, SNEGSKA (reference sequence). Deletions cut 3 bases from V and 0 bases from J, with 8 bases between. CDR3 sequence: CSASFQVNTEAFF. As DNA, the CDR3 is TGCAGTGCTAGCTTTCAGGTGAACACTGAAGCTTTCTTT.

The CDR3 spells CASSHPGSSPSPLHF. As DNA, the CDR3 is TGCGCCAGCAGCCACCCCGGAAGCAGTCCTTCACCCCTCCACTTT. The rearrangement uses TRBV4-1 and TRBJ1-6; D uncertain. This CDR3 region has 15 residues. The V end lost 3 bases, the J end lost 9 bases, and 15 bases lay between the germline ends. CDR1 MGHRA and CDR2 YSYEKL come from the germline V gene.

The chain combines TRBV20-1 with TRBJ2-7; 9 bases align to TRBD1. Germline V gives CDR1 DFQATT, CDR2 SNEGSKA (reference sequence). This CDR3 is built from 14 residues. The trim removed 5 bases at V and 2 bases at J, leaving 7 bases unmatched. CDR3 sequence: CSASRQGGTYEQYF. DNA of the CDR3: TGCAGTGCTTCCAGACAGGGGGGTACCTACGAGCAGTACTTC.

The chain has TRBV5-5 and TRBJ2-1; no clear D gene. Germline V gene data show CDR1 as SGHKS and CDR2 as YYEKEE (reference sequence). V lost 4 bases, J lost 2 bases, and 19 bases lay in between. The CDR3 is made up of 17 amino acids. CDR3 nucleotides: TGTGCCAGCAGCCCGCGGATGAAGGCCCTAACCTACAATGAGCAGTTCTTC. It codes for CASSPRMKALTYNEQFF.

The V and J genes are TRBV20-1 and TRBJ1-6; TRBD1 matches 10 bases. J gave up 9 bases and V 3 bases, and 8 bases lay outside the gene matches. CDR1 and CDR2 (germline): DFQATT, SNEGSKA (reference sequence). The length of the CDR3 is 15 residues. CDR3 region: CSARRDRGFGSPLHF. CDR3 DNA sequence: TGCAGTGCTAGGAGGGACAGGGGTTTCGGTTCACCCCTCCACTTT.

This clonotype has just a few counts. The genes are TRBV25-1 and TRBJ2-5, with no clear D. The germline V and J ends were trimmed by 3 bases and 7 bases, with 18 bases remaining between them. CDR3 length: 15 amino acids. Germline assignment: CDR1 MGHDK and CDR2 SYGVNS. The CDR3 region has the DNA TGTGCCAGCAGTGATCGTCAGGCCCCATATCCGACCCAGTACTTC. Its translation: CASSDRQAPYPTQYF.